The 11 T cell receptor beta chains listed next were all sequenced from one sample in a study of cytomegalovirus exposure and HLA in healthy donors. Primers: 60 Vbeta forward and 13 Jbeta reverse. The repertoire was sequenced with immunoSEQ multiplex PCR; TCRdb's copy has only in-frame clones and lacks some. Of more than 100,000 clones detected, roughly 85% appear once; the ten largest clones hold approximately 1.4%. Sequencing was carried out using PBMCs. All receptors derive from a man aged 35-49 years in good health and CMV-seronegative.

V gene TRBV18 combines with J gene TRBJ2-3, with D possibly TRBD1 on 6 matching bases. Germline values: CDR1 KGHSH, CDR2 LQKENI. The V and J ends lost 4 bases and 3 bases respectively, with 17 bases between them. The CDR3 consists of 16 residues. CDR3 sequence: CASSLTGTRITDTQYF. The DNA for the CDR3 is TGTGCCAGCTCACTAACCGGGACACGAATTACAGATACGCAGTATTTT.

The chain has TRBV9 and TRBJ2-1; D may be TRBD1 (6 bases). Per the germline V gene, CDR1 is SGDLS and CDR2 is YYNGEE. The CDR3 has 16 residues. Trimming pared 0 bases from V and 4 bases from J, leaving 14 bases between. For the CDR3, the DNA is TGTGCCAGCAGCGTAGGGACAGCGAACCGATACAATGAGCAGTTCTTC. Its translation is CASSVGTANRYNEQFF. Looking up the rest from reference TRBV9 and TRBJ2-1 gives the full variable domain: DSGVTQTPKHLITATGQRVTLRCSPRSGDLSVYWYQQSLDQGLQFLIQYYNGEERAKGNILERFSAQQFPDLHSELNLSSLELGDSALYFCASSVGTANRYNEQFFGPGTRLTVL.

The count of this clone is one. The chain combines TRBV27 with TRBJ1-5, with 7 positions matching TRBD1. Germline CDR1 and CDR2: MNHEY and SMNVEV (reference sequence). This CDR3 has 14 residues. J gave up 5 bases and V 2 bases, and 3 bases lay outside the gene matches. CDR3 DNA: TGTGCCAGCAGTTTACAGGGGGGTTATCAGCCCCAGCATTTT. The encoded protein is CASSLQGGYQPQHF.

The CDR3 DNA reads as TGTGCCAGCAGCGTAGGGGCGTCCCCTCCAGATACGCAGTATTTT. This sequence encodes CASSVGASPPDTQYF. This chain connects TRBV9 to TRBJ2-3; D remains unclear. V was cut by 0 bases and J by 4 bases, with 12 bases left in between. CDR3 length: 15 residues. CDR1 is SGDLS, CDR2 YYNGEE, per germline.

This rearrangement joins TRBV6-1 to TRBJ2-5; 7 bases match TRBD2. V dropped 7 bases and J dropped 5; count of bases not matched to a gene: 4. The CDR3 is made up of 12 amino acids. From germline, CDR1 is MNHNS and CDR2 SASEGT. The CDR3 region has the DNA TGTGCCAGCAACGCCGGGAGGGAGACCCAGTACTTC. Translated, it gives CASNAGRETQYF.

The chain links TRBV5-1 to TRBJ1-2; D ambiguous. V was pared by 0 bases and J by 6 bases, with 6 bases between. The CDR3 covers 12 residues. Germline values: CDR1 SGHRS, CDR2 YFSETQ. The CDR3 sequence is CASSLAGNGYTF. CDR3 in DNA: TGCGCCAGCAGCTTGGCCGGGAATGGCTACACCTTC.

The chain recombines TRBV7-3 with TRBJ2-1, with D possibly matching TRBD2 (5 bases). V shed 0 bases and J shed 7 bases, with 7 bases lying between them. This CDR3 has 13 residues. Germline V CDR1 and CDR2: SGHTA, FQGTGA. As DNA, the CDR3 is TGTGCCAGCAGCTTAACGCCGGGAAATGAGCAGTTCTTC. Encoded protein: CASSLTPGNEQFF. The whole variable domain, filled in from reference TRBV7-3 and TRBJ2-1, reads GAGVSQTPSNKVTEKGKYVELRCDPISGHTALYWYRQSLGQGPEFLIYFQGTGAADDSGLPNDRFFAVRPEGSVSTLKIQRTERGDSAVYLCASSLTPGNEQFFGPGTRLTVL.

This clone occurred a few times. V usage is TRBV28 and J usage is TRBJ2-5, with TRBD2 matching over 7 bases. The V gene end was trimmed by 6 bases and the J gene end by 4 bases; junction bases not matched to a gene: 8. There are 14 residues in the CDR3. The germline V gene has CDR1 MDHEN and CDR2 SYDVKM. CDR3 in amino acids: CASRPLAWGETQYF. The DNA for the CDR3 is TGTGCCAGCAGACCACTAGCGTGGGGAGAGACCCAGTACTTC.

This clone was seen a handful of times. Additional DNA sequences in this sample encode the identical CDR3. The J gene is TRBJ1-2, the V gene TRBV5-4, with 7 bases that match TRBD1. Germline V gene data show CDR1 as SGHNT and CDR2 as YYREEE (reference sequence). The junction had 0 bases not matched to a gene; V was cut back by 2 bases and J by 8 bases. The CDR3 runs 11 residues. This CDR3 is CASSLGGGYTF. CDR3 sequence (DNA): TGTGCCAGCAGCTTAGGGGGCGGCTACACCTTC.

This clone was found once. The CDR3 DNA is TGTGCCAGCAGTGAGTGGGGGCGCAAAACAGATACGCAGTATTTT. This sequence encodes CASSEWGRKTDTQYF. The chain links TRBV25-1 to TRBJ2-3, with D maybe TRBD1 (6 bases). The CDR3 covers 15 residues. CDR1 is MGHDK, CDR2 SYGVNS, per germline. Trimming left V 3 bases short and J 3 bases short, with 13 bases between.

This rearrangement joins TRBV2 to TRBJ2-7, with TRBD1 matching 8 bases. Per germline, CDR1 SNHLY and CDR2 FYNNEI. The V segment lost 5 bases and the J segment 7 bases; nucleotides outside the gene matches: 4. The length of the CDR3 is 12 residues. As DNA, the CDR3 is TGTGCCAGCAGTCGGACAGGGTGGGAGCAGTACTTC. Translated: CASSRTGWEQYF.